These 28 T cell receptor beta chains share one sample of origin, sequenced in a study of blood T cells in healthy people across ages. Then a second PCR, running roughly 7 to 12 cycles, was carried out with a sample-barcoded 5' primer and a J-beta primer mix. In TCRdb, the 5' RACE reads were re-called with MiXCR into one record per CDR3 protein. This table holds 730,000 or so distinct CDR3 sequences, roughly 43% found once. Specimen: blood. The source of these receptors is a woman aged 55-75 years in good health.

This clonotype appeared a few times. The rearrangement joins TRBV28 to TRBJ1-4, with D hard to call. The CDR3 is 14 amino acids. V gave up 5 bases and J gave up 10 bases, with 17 bases separating them. In germline, CDR1 is MDHEN, CDR2 SYDVKM. CDR3 sequence (DNA): TGTGCCAGCAGTCCCCCGTTGAAGGCCGGAAAACTGTTTTTT. Protein: CASSPPLKAGKLFF.

This clonotype was picked up many times. The CDR3 region has the DNA TGTGCCAGCAGTTCCTACGACAGGGGCTACGAGCAGTACTTC. It translates to CASSSYDRGYEQYF. The chain is built from TRBV6-2 or TRBV6-3 and TRBJ2-5, with 8 bases that match TRBD1. The J call may be faulty, since TRBJ2-7 better matches the DNA end. This CDR3 contains 14 residues. In germline, CDR1 is MNHEY, CDR2 SVGEGT.

The V gene is TRBV20-1, the J gene TRBJ2-1; the match to TRBD2 covers 8 bases. CDR1 and CDR2 from the germline V gene are DFQATT and SNEGSKA (reference sequence). Trimming took 0 bases from V and 4 from J; bases not matched to a gene: 5. CDR3 length: 15 residues. CDR3 loop: CSAREGSGDYNEQFF. CDR3 DNA sequence: TGCAGTGCTAGAGAGGGTAGCGGGGATTACAATGAGCAGTTCTTC.

The chain employs TRBV12-3 or TRBV12-4 and TRBJ2-1, with 11 positions matching TRBD2. The V gene end was trimmed by 3 bases and the J gene end by 9 bases; junction bases not matched to a gene: 16. This CDR3 is 18 amino acids long. CDR3 sequence (DNA): TGTGCCAGCAGTTTGGTAGGTTCGGGACTAGCGGCCCGGGGTGAGCAGTTCTTC. It specifies CASSLVGSGLAARGEQFF.

This clonotype has just a few counts. This chain joins TRBV20-1 and TRBJ2-1; 8 bases fit TRBD1. V lost 5 bases, J lost 1 base, and 7 bases stayed unmatched. Looked up from germline, CDR1 is DFQATT and CDR2 is SNEGSKA (reference sequence). The CDR3 runs to 15 residues. The CDR3 reads CSARPGTGSYNEQFF. CDR3 sequence (DNA): TGCAGTGCTCGTCCCGGGACAGGTTCCTACAATGAGCAGTTCTTC.

This chain links TRBV29-1 with TRBJ2-1; D might be TRBD2 (5 bases). Per germline, CDR1 SQVTM and CDR2 ANQGSEA. V was clipped by 4 bases and J by 4 bases, with 14 bases between them. This CDR3 region has 14 residues. The CDR3 DNA reads TGCAGCGTTGTAAGTGGGAGAGAGTACAATGAGCAGTTCTTC. It yields the protein CSVVSGREYNEQFF.

This clonotype was observed a few times. V gene TRBV7-9 combines with J gene TRBJ1-2; D is perhaps TRBD1 (5 bases). The germline CDR1 and CDR2 sequences are SEHNR and FQNEAQ (reference sequence). The CDR3 totals 15 residues. Trimming removed 0 bases from V and 0 bases from J, with 8 bases in between. The chain's CDR3 is CASSLASTANYGYTF. The CDR3 DNA reads as TGTGCCAGCAGCTTAGCCTCGACAGCTAACTATGGCTACACCTTC.

This chain uses TRBV7-9 with TRBJ2-1; 7 bases are shared with TRBD2. In germline, CDR1 is SEHNR, CDR2 FQNEAQ (reference sequence). Germline trimming cut 3 bases from V and 7 bases from J; bases unmatched to any gene: 6. The CDR3 totals 14 residues. DNA for the CDR3: TGTGCCAGCAGCTTCGGACTAGTCCAGAATGAGCAGTTCTTC. It yields the protein CASSFGLVQNEQFF. Looking up the rest from reference TRBV7-9 and TRBJ2-1 gives the full variable domain: DTGVSQNPRHKITKRGQNVTFRCDPISEHNRLYWYRQTLGQGPEFLTYFQNEAQLEKSRLLSDRFSAERPKGSFSTLEIQRTEQGDSAMYLCASSFGLVQNEQFFGPGTRLTVL.

Points on this clonotype: At one boundary the junction diverges from the germline segment, which might be a read error. The chain combines TRBV7-9 with TRBJ2-7, with 9 bases aligning to TRBD1. Germline V gene lookup returns CDR1 SEHNR and CDR2 FQNEAQ (reference sequence). The CDR3 totals 15 residues. The CDR3 coding sequence is TGTACCAGCAGCTCCGCCGGGACAGGGCGCTACGAGCAGTACTTC. This translates into CTSSSAGTGRYEQYF.

This clonotype has only a few counts. The chain recombines TRBV6-1 with TRBJ1-2; maybe TRBD1 (6 bases). The germline CDR1 and CDR2 sequences are MNHNS and SASEGT. The CDR3 length is 10 residues. Trimming removed 6 bases from V and 8 bases from J, with 7 bases in between. CDR3 nucleotides: TGTGCCAGCAGGGACAGCGGCTACACCTTC. This sequence encodes CASRDSGYTF.

The V gene is TRBV7-8, the J gene TRBJ2-3; D is unresolved. Germline loops: CDR1 SGHVS, CDR2 FQNEAQ. The CDR3 has 13 residues. Trimming stripped 4 bases from V and 0 bases from J, with 5 bases between. Here the CDR3 reads CASSSISTDTQYF. DNA of the CDR3: TGTGCCAGCAGCTCGATTAGCACAGATACGCAGTATTTT.

This rearrangement joins TRBV7-9 to TRBJ1-2; TRBD1 agrees at 9 bases. Germline V gene sequence: CDR1 SEHNR, CDR2 FQNEAQ (reference sequence). The CDR3 is 14 amino acids. V shed 5 bases and J 5 bases; nucleotides not matched to a gene: 6. The CDR3 DNA reads TGTGCCAGCAGCGACCGGGACAGGGTGTATGGCTACACCTTC. Its protein is CASSDRDRVYGYTF. Drawing the rest from reference TRBV7-9 and TRBJ1-2, the complete variable domain is DTGVSQNPRHKITKRGQNVTFRCDPISEHNRLYWYRQTLGQGPEFLTYFQNEAQLEKSRLLSDRFSAERPKGSFSTLEIQRTEQGDSAMYLCASSDRDRVYGYTFGSGTRLTVV.

The chain couples TRBV6-5 to TRBJ2-1, with 7 nucleotides matching TRBD2. Germline CDR1 reads MNHEY; CDR2 reads SVGAGI. V shed 2 bases, J shed 2 bases, and the junction held 6 bases outside the gene matches. The CDR3 sequence is 16 residues long. The DNA of the CDR3 is TGTGCCAGCAGTTACGGCGGGAGTGGTACCTACAATGAGCAGTTCTTC. It is translated as CASSYGGSGTYNEQFF.

This clonotype was seen more than once but under ten times. The V and J genes are TRBV7-3 and TRBJ2-7; 7 nucleotides align to TRBD2. Germline V CDR1 and CDR2: SGHTA, FQGTGA. This CDR3 is 13 amino acids long. After removal of 4 bases from V and 6 bases from J, the junction contained 6 bases not matched to a gene. CDR3 protein: CASSSGLLGEQYF. CDR3 DNA: TGTGCCAGCAGCTCGGGACTACTCGGCGAGCAGTACTTC.

The rearrangement uses TRBV28 and TRBJ2-7, with D perhaps assigned TRBD1 or TRBD2 (6 bases each). The germline gives CDR1 MDHEN, CDR2 SYDVKM. The V end was cut by 4 bases, the J end by 1 base, with 20 bases between. CDR3 length: 17 amino acids. CDR3 in amino acids: CASSSNLGRGGSYEQYF. The CDR3 DNA reads TGTGCCAGCAGTTCCAACTTGGGCAGGGGAGGTTCCTACGAGCAGTACTTC.

The DNA of the CDR3 is TGTGCCAGCAGTTTAACCACCCTTCACCGGGGGAAACTGTTTTTT. Translation: CASSLTTLHRGKLFF. This chain connects TRBV12-3 or TRBV12-4 to TRBJ1-4; perhaps TRBD1 as D (5 bases). Trimming took off 2 bases at V and 11 bases at J, with 18 bases between the two ends. This CDR3 is built from 15 residues.

This clonotype turned up a few times. V is TRBV10-3 and J is TRBJ2-1; D call uncertain. Germline V gene data show CDR1 as ENHRY and CDR2 as SYGVKD. This CDR3 has 11 amino acids. Trimming shortened V by 4 bases and J by 5 bases, and 3 bases separated the two germline ends. The CDR3 bases are TGTGCCATCAGTGGTAACAATGAGCAGTTCTTC. This translates into CAISGNNEQFF.

The genes are TRBV24-1 and TRBJ2-5; 10 bases are shared with TRBD1. Germline-derived CDR1 and CDR2 are KGHDR and SFDVKD. The CDR3 is made up of 16 amino acids. V shed 3 bases, J shed 5 bases, and the junction held 8 bases outside the gene matches. CDR3 loop: CATSDHPGQGIETQYF. The CDR3 nucleotides are TGTGCCACCAGTGATCACCCGGGACAGGGGATCGAGACCCAGTACTTC.

The sample holds a few counts of this clonotype. The J gene is TRBJ2-7, the V gene TRBV7-3; D may correspond to TRBD1 or TRBD2 (5 bases each). The ends were cut back, 9 bases at V and 1 base at J, with 13 bases in the middle. The CDR3 has 13 amino acids. Germline CDR1 is SGHTA and CDR2 is FQGTGA. The CDR3 DNA reads as TGTGCCAGTGACGAGGGACGGTCCTACGAGCAGTACTTC. Translated: CASDEGRSYEQYF.

The CDR3 DNA is TGTGCCGGCATTAACGATTCGCCGGGACAGGGGTACTTC. Translating gives CAGINDSPGQGYF. This rearrangement joins TRBV2 to TRBJ2-7; TRBD1 agrees at 9 bases. Germline V lookup: CDR1 SNHLY, CDR2 FYNNEI. V lost 11 bases to trimming and J lost 12 bases; unmatched junction nucleotides: 17. The CDR3 is 13 residues long.

The chain employs TRBV24-1 and TRBJ2-2; TRBD1 matches 7 bases. The CDR3 is made up of 18 amino acids. The V gene's germline CDR1 is KGHDR and CDR2 SFDVKD. The J segment lost 3 bases and the V segment lost 2 bases, leaving 11 bases of the junction unmatched. CDR3 sequence reads: CATSDSRGMGTDTGELFF. Written as DNA, the CDR3 is TGTGCCACCAGTGATTCAAGGGGTATGGGGACAGACACCGGGGAGCTGTTTTTT.

The sample holds a few counts of this clonotype. This rearrangement joins TRBV3-1 to TRBJ2-1; a weak D match, TRBD2 (5 bases). The CDR3 length is 13 residues. Trimming took 2 bases from V and 8 from J, leaving 10 bases between them. Germline-derived CDR1 and CDR2 are LGHDT and YNNKEL (reference sequence). CDR3 sequence reads: CASSQPREDEQFF. CDR3 DNA sequence: TGTGCCAGCAGCCAACCCCGGGAAGATGAGCAGTTCTTC.

This chain uses TRBV7-2 with TRBJ2-5; 10 nucleotides agree with TRBD1. This CDR3 is built from 17 residues. After removal of 0 bases from V and 4 bases from J, the junction contained 8 bases not matched to a gene. Germline CDR1 reads SGHTA; CDR2 reads FQGNSA. This CDR3 is CASSLATGGRWRETQYF. In DNA, the CDR3 is TGTGCCAGCAGCTTAGCGACAGGGGGCCGGTGGAGAGAGACCCAGTACTTC.

The table lists this clonotype with a few counts. V and J are TRBV29-1 and TRBJ1-2; D might be TRBD1 (6 bases). V gave up 3 bases and J gave up 7 bases, with 15 bases separating them. Looked up from germline, CDR1 is SQVTM and CDR2 is ANQGSEA. This CDR3 spans 13 amino acids. CDR3 DNA: TGCAGCGTTGACATACAGGGTTTTGGTGGCTACACCTTC. Translated, it gives CSVDIQGFGGYTF.

V usage is TRBV6-6 and J usage is TRBJ1-1, with 7 bases identical to TRBD1. CDR3 length: 13 amino acids. The ends lost 2 bases at V and 8 bases at J; junction bases unmatched: 5. Germline values: CDR1 MNHNY, CDR2 SVGAGI (reference sequence). The CDR3 nucleotides read TGTGCCAGCAGTTACGATGAGGGGGCGGAAGCTTTCTTT. It codes for CASSYDEGAEAFF.

This clonotype has just a few counts. CDR3 nucleotides: TGTGCCAGCAGACCGGGACTAGGTAACCAAGAGACCCAGTACTTC. Amino acids: CASRPGLGNQETQYF. The chain couples TRBV28 to TRBJ2-5; 8 positions agree with TRBD2. Germline V gene data show CDR1 as MDHEN and CDR2 as SYDVKM. The CDR3 sequence is 15 residues long. With V trimmed by 6 bases and J by 0 bases, 6 bases remained unmatched.

This clonotype has a handful of counts. This sequence joins TRBV10-3 and TRBJ1-1; D unresolved. Trimming removed 6 bases at V and 2 bases at J, with 4 bases between. The germline gives CDR1 ENHRY, CDR2 SYGVKD. This CDR3 is 11 amino acids long. The CDR3 region has the DNA TGTGCCATCAGGGAAAACACTGAAGCTTTCTTT. Translated, it gives CAIRENTEAFF.

In its sample, this clonotype was seen a few times. This chain links TRBV12-3 or TRBV12-4 with TRBJ2-1; 12 nucleotides match TRBD2. This CDR3 spans 15 amino acids. The J segment lost 5 bases and the V segment lost 3 bases, leaving 2 bases of the junction unmatched. The CDR3 DNA reads TGTGCCAGCAGTTTCACTAGCGGGGGGAACAATGAGCAGTTCTTC. It is translated as CASSFTSGGNNEQFF.